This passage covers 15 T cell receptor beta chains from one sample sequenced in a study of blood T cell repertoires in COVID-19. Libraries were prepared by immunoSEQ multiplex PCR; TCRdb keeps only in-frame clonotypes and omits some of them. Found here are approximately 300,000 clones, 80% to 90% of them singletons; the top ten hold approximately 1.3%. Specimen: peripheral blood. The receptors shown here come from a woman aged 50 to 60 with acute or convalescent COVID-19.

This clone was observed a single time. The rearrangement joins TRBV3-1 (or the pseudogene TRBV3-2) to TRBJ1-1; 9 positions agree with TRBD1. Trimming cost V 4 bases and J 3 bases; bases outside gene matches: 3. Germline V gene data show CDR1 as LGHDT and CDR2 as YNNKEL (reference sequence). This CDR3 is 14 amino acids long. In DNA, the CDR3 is TGTGCCAGCAGCCTAGGGACAGGGTACACTGAAGCTTTCTTT. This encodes CASSLGTGYTEAFF.

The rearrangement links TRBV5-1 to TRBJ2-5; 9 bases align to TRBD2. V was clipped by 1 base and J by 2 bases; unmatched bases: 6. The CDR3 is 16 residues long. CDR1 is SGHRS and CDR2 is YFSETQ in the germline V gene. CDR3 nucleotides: TGCGCCAGCAGCTTGATGAGCGGGGGGACTCAAGAGACCCAGTACTTC. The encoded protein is CASSLMSGGTQETQYF.

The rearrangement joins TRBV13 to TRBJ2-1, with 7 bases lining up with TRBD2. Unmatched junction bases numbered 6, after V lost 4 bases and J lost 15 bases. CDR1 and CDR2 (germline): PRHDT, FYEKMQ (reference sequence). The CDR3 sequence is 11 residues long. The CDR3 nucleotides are TGTGCCAGCAGCTCGAGGACTAGTCGGTTCTTC. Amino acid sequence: CASSSRTSRFF.

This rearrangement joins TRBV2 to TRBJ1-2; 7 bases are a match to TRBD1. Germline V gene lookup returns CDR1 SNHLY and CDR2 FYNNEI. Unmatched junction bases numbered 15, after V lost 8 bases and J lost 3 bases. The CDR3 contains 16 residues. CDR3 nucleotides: TGTGCCAGCTCCGGGGACGGCAGGGGGTATGACTATGGCTACACCTTC. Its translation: CASSGDGRGYDYGYTF.

CDR3 sequence (DNA): TGTGCCAGCAGTCTTTCCAGGGAGGGTGGCTACACCTTC. This sequence encodes CASSLSREGGYTF. V gene TRBV25-1 combines with J gene TRBJ1-2; maybe TRBD1 (5 bases). This CDR3 comprises 13 residues. Germline V gene sequence: CDR1 MGHDK, CDR2 SYGVNS. V was shortened by 5 bases and J by 7 bases, with 14 bases between the two germline ends.

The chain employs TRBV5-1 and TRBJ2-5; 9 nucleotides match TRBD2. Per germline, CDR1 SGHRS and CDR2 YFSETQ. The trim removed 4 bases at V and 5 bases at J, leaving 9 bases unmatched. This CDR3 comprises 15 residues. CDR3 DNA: TGCGCCAGCAGCCTCACCGGGACTAGCCGTGAGACCCAGTACTTC. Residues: CASSLTGTSRETQYF.

CDR3 loop: CASQQGWNQPQHF. The CDR3 DNA follows: TGTGCCAGCCAACAGGGTTGGAATCAGCCCCAGCATTTT. The chain is built from TRBV19 and TRBJ1-5, with D tentatively TRBD1 (6 bases). Germline V gene sequence: CDR1 LNHDA, CDR2 SQIVND (reference sequence). V was shortened by 9 bases and J by 4 bases, with 13 bases between the two germline ends. The CDR3 totals 13 residues. Drawing the rest from reference TRBV19 and TRBJ1-5, the complete variable domain is DGGITQSPKYLFRKEGQNVTLSCEQNLNHDAMYWYRQDPGQGLRLIYYSQIVNDFQKGDIAEGYSVSREKKESFPLTVTSAQKNPTAFYLCASQQGWNQPQHFGDGTRLSIL.

The CDR3 sequence: CASNLDLTVNYGYTF. In DNA form, the CDR3 reads TGTGCCAGCAACCTAGACCTGACGGTTAACTATGGCTACACCTTC. The chain links TRBV7-2 to TRBJ1-2; D gene ambiguous. Germline loops: CDR1 SGHTA, CDR2 FQGNSA. CDR3 length equals 15 residues. Trimming took 7 bases from V and 1 from J, leaving 16 bases between them.

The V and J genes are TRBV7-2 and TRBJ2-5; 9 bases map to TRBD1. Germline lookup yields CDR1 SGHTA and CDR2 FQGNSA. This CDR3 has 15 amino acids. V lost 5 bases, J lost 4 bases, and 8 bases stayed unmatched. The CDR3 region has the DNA TGTGCCAGCAGCAAACCGGGACAGGGTGGAGAGACCCAGTACTTC. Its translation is CASSKPGQGGETQYF. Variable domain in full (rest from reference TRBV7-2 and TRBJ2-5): GAGVSQSPSNKVTEKGKDVELRCDPISGHTALYWYRQSLGQGLEFLIYFQGNSAPDKSGLPSDRFSAERTGGSVSTLTIQRTQQEDSAVYLCASSKPGQGGETQYFGPGTRLLVL.

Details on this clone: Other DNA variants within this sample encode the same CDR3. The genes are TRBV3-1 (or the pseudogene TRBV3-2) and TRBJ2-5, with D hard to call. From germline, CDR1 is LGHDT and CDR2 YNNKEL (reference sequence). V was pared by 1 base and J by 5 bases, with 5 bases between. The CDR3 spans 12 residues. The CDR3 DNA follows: TGTGCCAGCAGCCAAGTCCGGGAGACCCAGTACTTC. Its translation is CASSQVRETQYF.

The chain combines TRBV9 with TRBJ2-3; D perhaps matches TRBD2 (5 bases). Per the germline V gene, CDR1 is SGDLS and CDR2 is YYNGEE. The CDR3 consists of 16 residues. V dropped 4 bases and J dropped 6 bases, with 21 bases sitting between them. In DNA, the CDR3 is TGTGCCAGCAGCATTCAGACGGGAAACCTTGGTGATACGCAGTATTTT. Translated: CASSIQTGNLGDTQYF. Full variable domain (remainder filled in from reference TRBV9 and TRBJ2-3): DSGVTQTPKHLITATGQRVTLRCSPRSGDLSVYWYQQSLDQGLQFLIQYYNGEERAKGNILERFSAQQFPDLHSELNLSSLELGDSALYFCASSIQTGNLGDTQYFGPGTRLTVL.

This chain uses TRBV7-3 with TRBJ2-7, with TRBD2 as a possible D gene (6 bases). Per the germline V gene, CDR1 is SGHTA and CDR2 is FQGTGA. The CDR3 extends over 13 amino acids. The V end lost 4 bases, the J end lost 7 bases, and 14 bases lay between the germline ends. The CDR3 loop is CASSWGPGGEQYF. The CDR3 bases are TGTGCCAGCAGCTGGGGCCCCGGAGGGGAGCAGTACTTC.

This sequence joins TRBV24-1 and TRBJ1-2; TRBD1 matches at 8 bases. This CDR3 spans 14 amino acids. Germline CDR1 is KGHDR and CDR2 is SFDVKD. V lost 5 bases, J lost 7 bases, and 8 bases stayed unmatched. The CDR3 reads CATSAATGVGGYTF. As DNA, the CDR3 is TGTGCCACCAGTGCCGCGACAGGGGTCGGTGGCTACACCTTC.

The CDR3 loop reads CASTPGQGNEQFF. The CDR3 DNA follows: TGTGCCAGTACCCCGGGACAGGGGAATGAGCAGTTCTTC. The rearrangement links TRBV19 to TRBJ2-1; 10 bases map to TRBD1. With 7 bases clipped from V and 7 bases from J, the junction kept 4 bases outside the gene matches. The CDR3 spans 13 residues. From germline, CDR1 is LNHDA and CDR2 SQIVND (reference sequence).

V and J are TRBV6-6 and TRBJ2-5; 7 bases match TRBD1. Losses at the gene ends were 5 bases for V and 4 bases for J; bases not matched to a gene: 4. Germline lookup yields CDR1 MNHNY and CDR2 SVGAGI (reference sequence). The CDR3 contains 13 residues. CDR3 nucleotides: TGTGCCAGCAGTGTTAGGGGGCGAGAGACCCAGTACTTC. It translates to CASSVRGRETQYF.